Following are 13 T cell receptor beta chains from one sample sequenced in a study of Ad26.COV2.S vaccination and SARS-CoV-2 variants. Treatment described: roughly 20 received Ad26.COV2.S at low or high dose, single or two shots; about 5 received placebo; per-sample allocation not given. After the first vaccine or placebo injection, samples were drawn on day 63. Libraries were prepared by immunoSEQ multiplex PCR; TCRdb keeps only in-frame clonotypes and omits some of them. The sample comprises hundreds of thousands of clones, about 87% of which are singletons, and 2.5% to 3.5% rests with the top ten. The sample here was peripheral blood, taken in a trial of Ad26.COV2.S vaccine versus placebo. These receptors were collected from a person between 18 and 65 years old who received the Ad26.COV2.S COVID-19 vaccine or a placebo.

V is TRBV6-2 or TRBV6-3 and J is TRBJ1-1; no reliable D call. Germline assignment: CDR1 MNHEY and CDR2 SVGEGT. The CDR3 has 13 amino acids. The V end was cut by 3 bases, the J end by 2 bases, with 7 bases between. The CDR3 here is CASSYTVNTEAFF. The CDR3 nucleotides are TGTGCCAGCAGTTATACCGTTAACACTGAAGCTTTCTTT.

This chain connects TRBV19 to TRBJ1-4; 9 positions agree with TRBD1. V gave up 5 bases and J gave up 8 bases; unmatched junction bases: 12. Germline V lookup: CDR1 LNHDA, CDR2 SQIVND (reference sequence). This CDR3 region has 16 residues. CDR3 in amino acids: CASSGHMGQGGEKLFF. In DNA form, the CDR3 reads TGTGCCAGTAGTGGTCACATGGGACAGGGCGGCGAAAAACTGTTTTTT. The whole variable domain, remainder taken from reference TRBV19 and TRBJ1-4, is DGGITQSPKYLFRKEGQNVTLSCEQNLNHDAMYWYRQDPGQGLRLIYYSQIVNDFQKGDIAEGYSVSREKKESFPLTVTSAQKNPTAFYLCASSGHMGQGGEKLFFGSGTQLSVL.

This clone was seen just once. The gene calls are TRBV4-3 and TRBJ2-5; the D is unclear. This CDR3 contains 13 residues. Per the germline V gene, CDR1 is LGHNA and CDR2 is YSLEER. Trimming shortened V by 1 base and J by 5 bases, and 8 bases separated the two germline ends. CDR3 DNA: TGCGCCAGCAGCCAAGGTGGTAGGGAGACCCAGTACTTC. Translated, it gives CASSQGGRETQYF.

A word on this clone: Other nucleotide sequences in the sample specify the same CDR3. The rearrangement links TRBV29-1 to TRBJ2-5, with unresolved D. Germline lookup yields CDR1 SQVTM and CDR2 ANQGSEA. Between the trimmed V and J ends, which lost 4 bases and 5 bases, there was a span of 5 bases. The length of the CDR3 is 10 residues. This chain's CDR3 is CSVGEETQYF. The CDR3 DNA follows: TGCAGCGTTGGCGAGGAGACCCAGTACTTC.

The CDR3 region has the DNA TGCAGCGTCGGACAGGGGCACAATGAGCAGTTCTTC. It specifies CSVGQGHNEQFF. This chain uses TRBV29-1 with TRBJ2-1, with 9 bases aligning to TRBD1. The CDR3 has 12 amino acids. Trimming cost V 6 bases and J 5 bases; bases outside gene matches: 2. Germline V lookup: CDR1 SQVTM, CDR2 ANQGSEA.

This clone was seen only once. V gene TRBV3-1 (or the pseudogene TRBV3-2) combines with J gene TRBJ2-2; no firm D call. The V gene's germline CDR1 is LGHDT and CDR2 YNNKEL (reference sequence). V was pared by 0 bases and J by 1 base, with 9 bases between. This CDR3 comprises 16 residues. CDR3 protein: CASSQDRPLNTGELFF. The CDR3, as DNA: TGTGCCAGCAGCCAAGATCGGCCCTTGAACACCGGGGAGCTGTTTTTT.

This chain links TRBV19 with TRBJ2-2, with unresolved D. Germline V gene lookup returns CDR1 LNHDA and CDR2 SQIVND (reference sequence). The V gene lost 7 bases and the J gene lost 1 base, with 7 bases spanning the gap. This CDR3 has 13 amino acids. The CDR3 nucleotides are TGTGCCAGTATGTCAAAGAACACCGGGGAGCTGTTTTTT. It encodes CASMSKNTGELFF.

This clone has more than one count but fewer than ten. The chain carries TRBV18 and TRBJ2-7, with a tentative D call TRBD2 (5 bases). CDR1 and CDR2 from the germline V gene are KGHSH and LQKENI. Trimming took 6 bases from V and 3 from J, leaving 15 bases between them. CDR3 length: 14 amino acids. The CDR3 coding sequence is TGTGCCAGCTCCCCGCAGCGGAATGGCTACGAGCAGTACTTC. Protein sequence: CASSPQRNGYEQYF.

CDR3 sequence: CASSSTGRAFF. The CDR3 nucleotides are TGTGCCAGCAGCTCGACAGGGAGAGCTTTCTTT. The gene calls are TRBV11-2 and TRBJ1-1, with 7 bases lining up with TRBD1. J was trimmed by 10 bases and V by 4 bases; bases with no gene match: 3. This CDR3 has 11 residues. Germline CDR1 and CDR2: SGHAT and FQNNGV.

J is TRBJ1-1 and V is TRBV29-1, with 9 bases matching TRBD1. The CDR3 is 12 amino acids. In germline, CDR1 is SQVTM, CDR2 ANQGSEA. The J segment lost 10 bases and the V segment lost 5 bases, leaving 8 bases of the junction unmatched. The CDR3 here is CSVQQGAPIAFF. CDR3 bases: TGCAGCGTTCAACAGGGGGCGCCGATAGCTTTCTTT.

The rearrangement uses TRBV2 and TRBJ1-4, with no clear D. This CDR3 comprises 15 residues. Looked up from germline, CDR1 is SNHLY and CDR2 is FYNNEI. Trimming shortened V by 5 bases and J by 0 bases, and 10 bases separated the two germline ends. CDR3 nucleotides: TGTGCCAGCAGTAGGACGGATACAACTAATGAAAAACTGTTTTTT. Translation gives CASSRTDTTNEKLFF.

The gene calls are TRBV2 and TRBJ1-2; D perhaps matches TRBD1 (6 bases). Trimming stripped 1 base from V and 2 bases from J, with 17 bases between. This CDR3 comprises 17 residues. The germline V gene encodes CDR1 SNHLY and CDR2 FYNNEI. The CDR3: CASSEGFSTGKNYGYTF. For the CDR3, the DNA is TGTGCCAGCAGTGAAGGGTTTTCGACAGGAAAGAACTATGGCTACACCTTC.

V usage is TRBV3-1 (or the pseudogene TRBV3-2) and J usage is TRBJ1-4; 9 nucleotides align to TRBD1. The germline V gene encodes CDR1 LGHDT and CDR2 YNNKEL (reference sequence). CDR3 length: 16 residues. The trim removed 1 base at V and 7 bases at J, leaving 7 bases unmatched. The CDR3 reads CASSQARDRVGEKLFF. The CDR3 region has the DNA TGTGCCAGCAGCCAAGCCCGGGACAGGGTGGGTGAAAAACTGTTTTTT.